A selection of T cell receptor beta chains follows, all from one sample in a study of graft-versus-host responses after intestinal transplantation. Sequencing used immunoSEQ multiplex PCR; TCRdb keeps in-frame clones, though not all of them. The sample yields roughly 9,200 clones, roughly a third seen once. The starting material was alloreactive CD8+ T cells from a mixed lymphocyte reaction culture, obtained before transplantation. The receptor source for this set is a human patient who was an organ donor for intestinal transplantation. Both conserved end residues are part of each CDR3. A D gene is named only where the DNA matches it firmly. Where a row states a size, it is once, few, many or the class of an expanded clone; other rows omit it.

cdr3_length: 15
clone_size: few
v_call: TRBV19
j_call: TRBJ2-3
d_call: TRBD2
cdr3_aa: CASSILAASTDTQYF
cdr3_nt: TGTGCCAGTAGTATACTAGCGGCTAGCACAGATACGCAGTATTTT

cdr3_length: 12
clone_size: NA
v_call: TRBV6-5
j_call: TRBJ1-2
d_call: NA
cdr3_aa: CASSRPGGGYTF
cdr3_nt: TGTGCCAGCAGTCGACCGGGGGGGGGCTACACCTTC

cdr3_length: 12
clone_size: NA
v_call: TRBV29-1
j_call: TRBJ2-3
d_call: NA
cdr3_aa: CSVVWEKRTQYF
cdr3_nt: TGCAGCGTTGTGTGGGAGAAAAGAACGCAGTATTTT

cdr3_length: 15
clone_size: NA
v_call: TRBV30
j_call: TRBJ1-3
d_call: NA
cdr3_aa: CAIHDRQSSGNTIYF
cdr3_nt: TGTGCCATACATGACAGGCAGAGCTCTGGAAACACCATATATTTT

cdr3_length: 14
clone_size: NA
v_call: TRBV28
j_call: TRBJ2-7
d_call: TRBD2
cdr3_aa: CASSLSPGGRSSHF
cdr3_nt: TGTGCCAGCAGTTTGAGTCCCGGCGGGAGGTCCTCCCACTTC

cdr3_length: 12
clone_size: NA
v_call: TRBV11-2
j_call: TRBJ2-7
d_call: NA
cdr3_aa: CASTSYFDEQYF
cdr3_nt: TGTGCCAGCACTTCTTATTTCGACGAGCAGTACTTC

cdr3_length: 15
clone_size: once
v_call: TRBV6-5
j_call: TRBJ2-1
d_call: TRBD2
cdr3_aa: CASSYNAGGLDEQFF
cdr3_nt: TGTGCCAGCAGTTACAATGCGGGGGGGCTGGATGAGCAGTTCTTC

cdr3_length: 16
clone_size: once
v_call: TRBV27
j_call: TRBJ2-7
d_call: TRBD2
cdr3_aa: CASSPLAGGPVYEQYF
cdr3_nt: TGTGCCAGCAGTCCGCTAGCGGGGGGGCCGGTTTACGAGCAGTACTTC

cdr3_length: 16
clone_size: NA
v_call: TRBV4-1
j_call: TRBJ2-1
d_call: NA
cdr3_aa: CASSQAGGRGGNEQFF
cdr3_nt: TGCGCCAGCAGCCAAGCCGGGGGTAGGGGTGGGAATGAGCAGTTCTTC

cdr3_length: 16
clone_size: NA
v_call: TRBV2
j_call: TRBJ2-7
d_call: TRBD2
cdr3_aa: CASSGWGSGAPYEQYF
cdr3_nt: TGTGCCAGCAGTGGTTGGGGAAGCGGGGCCCCCTACGAGCAGTACTTC

cdr3_length: 13
clone_size: NA
v_call: TRBV7-8
j_call: TRBJ2-2
d_call: NA
cdr3_aa: CASSLTGTGELFF
cdr3_nt: TGTGCCAGCAGCTTAACAGGGACCGGGGAGCTGTTTTTT